What follows are 22 T cell receptor beta chains derived from one specimen sequenced in a study of early T cells in non-severe SARS-CoV-2 infection. TCRdb independently ran MiXCR on the 5' RACE reads; one entry per CDR3 protein. The top ten hold approximately 1.1% of the sample, which has 65,000 to 85,000 distinct CDR3 sequences, around 13% seen once. Sequencing input: whole blood. The source is an adult who was a healthcare worker with PCR-confirmed SARS-CoV-2 infection or an uninfected control (not recorded which).

This clonotype was recorded many times. The chain recombines TRBV5-1 with TRBJ1-5, with D maybe TRBD1 (6 bases). CDR1 and CDR2 (germline): SGHRS, YFSETQ. The CDR3 runs 15 residues. The V end lost 4 bases, the J end lost 2 bases, and 13 bases lay between the germline ends. This CDR3 reads CASSLGQSRNQPQHF. As DNA, the CDR3 is TGCGCCAGCAGCCTTGGACAGTCCCGCAATCAGCCCCAGCATTTT.

For this clonotype: Just one base apart from a much larger clone, this may be a read error. This rearrangement joins TRBV20-1 to TRBJ2-1, with TRBD1 as a possible D gene (5 bases). There are 13 residues in the CDR3. From germline, CDR1 is DFQATT and CDR2 SNEGSKA (reference sequence). Trimming removed 2 bases from V and 7 bases from J, with 12 bases in between. The DNA for the CDR3 is TGCAGTGCTAGAAAAGCAGGGTGGAATGAGCAGTTCTTC. Translation: CSARKAGWNEQFF.

In its sample, this clonotype was seen many times. The chain is built from TRBV11-2 and TRBJ2-5; D possibly corresponds to TRBD2 (6 bases). Germline values: CDR1 SGHAT, CDR2 FQNNGV. The CDR3 sequence is 15 residues long. Trimming removed 4 bases from V and 4 bases from J, with 16 bases in between. The CDR3 DNA follows: TGTGCCAGCAGCTCCCCCACGGGGGAAAGAGAGACCCAGTACTTC. The encoded protein is CASSSPTGERETQYF.

The sample holds many counts of this clonotype. The genes are TRBV6-5 and TRBJ1-2; TRBD1 is a possible D gene (6 bases). The germline V gene has CDR1 MNHEY and CDR2 SVGAGI. V was clipped by 10 bases and J by 6 bases, with 18 bases between them. This CDR3 has 13 residues. The CDR3 region is CATMKIRGHGYTF. Here the CDR3 DNA reads TGTGCCACCATGAAGATTCGGGGGCATGGCTACACCTTC.

CDR3 DNA sequence: TGCAGTGCTAGTCGGGGCAACTATGGCTACACCTTC. Protein: CSASRGNYGYTF. The rearrangement links TRBV20-1 to TRBJ1-2; D perhaps matches TRBD1 (5 bases). The V end was cut by 3 bases, the J end by 2 bases, with 7 bases between. The germline V gene has CDR1 DFQATT and CDR2 SNEGSKA (reference sequence). The CDR3 totals 12 residues.

There are a few counts of this clonotype. The J gene is TRBJ1-1, the V gene TRBV9; no clear D. The germline V gene encodes CDR1 SGDLS and CDR2 YYNGEE. The CDR3 covers 13 residues. Trimming took off 5 bases at V and 4 bases at J, with 12 bases between the two ends. The CDR3 loop reads CASRGGEATEAFF. The DNA for the CDR3 is TGTGCCAGCAGGGGTGGGGAAGCCACTGAAGCTTTCTTT. Full variable domain (rest looked up from reference TRBV9 and TRBJ1-1): DSGVTQTPKHLITATGQRVTLRCSPRSGDLSVYWYQQSLDQGLQFLIQYYNGEERAKGNILERFSAQQFPDLHSELNLSSLELGDSALYFCASRGGEATEAFFGQGTRLTVV.

This clonotype was observed many times. V usage is TRBV12-3 or TRBV12-4 and J usage is TRBJ2-7; a possible D gene is TRBD2 (5 bases). The CDR3 is 14 amino acids. The germline V and J ends were trimmed by 3 bases and 1 base, with 10 bases remaining between them. CDR3 DNA sequence: TGTGCCAGCAGTTTGTCGGGGAAGTCCTACGAGCAGTACTTC. It translates to CASSLSGKSYEQYF.

This clonotype was seen many times. This sequence joins TRBV19 and TRBJ1-4, with unresolved D. The ends were cut back, 3 bases at V and 0 bases at J, with 11 bases in the middle. Germline assignment: CDR1 LNHDA and CDR2 SQIVND (reference sequence). CDR3 size: 16 residues. Here the CDR3 DNA reads TGTGCCAGTAGTATTGAACCGGCCGCAACTAATGAAAAACTGTTTTTT. It codes for CASSIEPAATNEKLFF. Supplemented by reference TRBV19 and TRBJ1-4, the full variable domain reads DGGITQSPKYLFRKEGQNVTLSCEQNLNHDAMYWYRQDPGQGLRLIYYSQIVNDFQKGDIAEGYSVSREKKESFPLTVTSAQKNPTAFYLCASSIEPAATNEKLFFGSGTQLSVL.

This clonotype was observed a handful of times. The rearrangement links TRBV7-2 to TRBJ2-2, with 8 bases identical to TRBD2. From germline, CDR1 is SGHTA and CDR2 FQGNSA. V trimming: 7 bases; J trimming: 4 bases; junction bases outside the gene matches: 8. This CDR3 contains 15 residues. In DNA form, the CDR3 reads TGTGCCAGCACCCCCGGGGGGGCGACCACCGGGGAGCTGTTTTTT. It codes for CASTPGGATTGELFF.

In this sample, this clonotype turned up many times. The V call is TRBV20-1, the J call TRBJ1-2; D unresolved. CDR1 is DFQATT and CDR2 is SNEGSKA in the germline V gene (reference sequence). CDR3 size: 13 residues. V lost 3 bases to trimming and J lost 2 bases, with 10 bases between them. The CDR3 DNA reads TGCAGTGCTAGTGATTTCGAAAACTATGGCTACACCTTC. Residues: CSASDFENYGYTF.

This clonotype was recorded a few times. The chain has TRBV28 and TRBJ2-5; D is possibly TRBD1 (5 bases). Deletions cut 3 bases from V and 4 bases from J, with 12 bases between. Germline V gene sequence: CDR1 MDHEN, CDR2 SYDVKM. The CDR3 totals 14 residues. The CDR3 here is CASSLSRTLETQYF. CDR3 DNA: TGTGCCAGCAGTTTGAGTAGGACACTAGAGACCCAGTACTTC.

This clonotype was observed a handful of times. The chain couples TRBV29-1 to TRBJ2-1; D possibly corresponds to TRBD1 (7 bases). The germline gives CDR1 SQVTM, CDR2 ANQGSEA. There are 14 residues in the CDR3. Trimming stripped 7 bases from V and 9 bases from J, with 22 bases between. This CDR3 is CSAGGIADIPEQFF. The CDR3 DNA follows: TGCAGCGCAGGGGGGATAGCGGATATTCCTGAGCAGTTCTTC.

This clonotype was observed at least ten times. The rearrangement joins TRBV24-1 to TRBJ2-7; 12 positions agree with TRBD1. The CDR3 totals 16 residues. Germline V CDR1 and CDR2: KGHDR, SFDVKD. The V and J ends lost 3 bases and 4 bases, in that order; junction bases with no gene match: 6. The CDR3 protein is CATSDAPGQGAYEQYF. CDR3 sequence (DNA): TGTGCCACCAGTGATGCTCCGGGACAGGGGGCTTACGAGCAGTACTTC.

The CDR3 sequence: CASSFQGVYEQYF. CDR3 DNA sequence: TGTGCCAGCAGTTTTCAGGGGGTCTACGAGCAGTACTTC. V gene TRBV28 combines with J gene TRBJ2-7, with 7 positions matching TRBD1. CDR1 is MDHEN, CDR2 SYDVKM, per germline. CDR3 length equals 13 residues. With V trimmed by 3 bases and J by 3 bases, 2 bases remained unmatched.

The chain uses TRBV10-1 and TRBJ2-7; D not resolved. The CDR3 is made up of 12 amino acids. V lost 8 bases to trimming and J lost 5 bases, with 13 bases between them. Germline assignment: CDR1 WNHNN and CDR2 SYGVQD (reference sequence). CDR3 sequence reads: CASGDKGHEQYF. The CDR3 DNA sequence: TGCGCCAGCGGGGATAAAGGACACGAGCAGTACTTC.

V usage is TRBV2 and J usage is TRBJ2-1, with 8 bases aligning to TRBD2. Trimming cost V 7 bases and J 9 bases; bases outside gene matches: 5. This CDR3 has 12 residues. CDR1 and CDR2 from the germline V gene are SNHLY and FYNNEI. CDR3 coding DNA: TGTGCCAGCAAACGGGAGGGTTCTGAGCAGTTCTTC. It codes for CASKREGSEQFF.

Relative to its sample, this clonotype is medium-sized. The chain carries TRBV6-4 and TRBJ2-1; D is uncertain. Trimming stripped 0 bases from V and 4 bases from J, with 7 bases between. CDR3 length: 14 amino acids. Germline-derived CDR1 and CDR2 are MRHNA and SNTAGT. In nucleotides, the CDR3 is TGTGCCAGCAGTGACTCGGGCGGATACAATGAGCAGTTCTTC. Its translation is CASSDSGGYNEQFF.

There are a few counts of this clonotype. The gene calls are TRBV28 and TRBJ2-1; 13 nucleotides align to TRBD2. CDR3 length equals 18 residues. Germline lookup yields CDR1 MDHEN and CDR2 SYDVKM. The V segment lost 6 bases and the J segment 1 base; nucleotides outside the gene matches: 9. The CDR3: CASRTLAGGQGSYNEQFF. The CDR3 DNA reads TGTGCCAGCAGAACACTAGCGGGAGGGCAGGGGTCCTACAATGAGCAGTTCTTC.

This clonotype has a count of ten or more. The chain couples TRBV28 to TRBJ2-7; D ambiguous. This CDR3 has 12 amino acids. Trimming took off 4 bases at V and 7 bases at J, with 11 bases between the two ends. In germline, CDR1 is MDHEN, CDR2 SYDVKM. The CDR3 DNA is TGTGCCAGCAGTTCCCGGATAGCAGAGCAGTACTTC. Its translation is CASSSRIAEQYF.

This clonotype appeared a few times. This chain links TRBV7-9 with TRBJ2-7, with D possibly called TRBD1 or TRBD2 (6 bases each). The length of the CDR3 is 16 residues. V shed 5 bases and J shed 4 bases, with 21 bases lying between them. Germline V gene sequence: CDR1 SEHNR, CDR2 FQNEAQ (reference sequence). Here the CDR3 DNA reads TGTGCCAGCAGCCTGAGAACTGCGGGACATCATTACGAGCAGTACTTC. Translation: CASSLRTAGHHYEQYF.

This clonotype was observed a few times. The chain joins TRBV3-1 to TRBJ1-1; D might be TRBD1 (6 bases). CDR3 length: 14 amino acids. Looked up from germline, CDR1 is LGHDT and CDR2 is YNNKEL (reference sequence). The V end was cut by 3 bases, the J end by 4 bases, with 12 bases between. Here the CDR3 reads CASSHRQAVTEAFF. In DNA, the CDR3 is TGTGCCAGCAGCCACCGACAGGCTGTCACTGAAGCTTTCTTT.

This clonotype came up a few times. This chain joins TRBV6-6 and TRBJ2-7; D uncertain. V shed 0 bases and J shed 7 bases, with 13 bases lying between them. Germline V lookup: CDR1 MNHNY, CDR2 SVGAGI (reference sequence). The CDR3 runs 14 residues. The CDR3 sequence is CASSYSFLIREQYF. CDR3 nucleotides: TGTGCCAGCAGTTACTCCTTCCTGATTAGAGAGCAGTACTTC.